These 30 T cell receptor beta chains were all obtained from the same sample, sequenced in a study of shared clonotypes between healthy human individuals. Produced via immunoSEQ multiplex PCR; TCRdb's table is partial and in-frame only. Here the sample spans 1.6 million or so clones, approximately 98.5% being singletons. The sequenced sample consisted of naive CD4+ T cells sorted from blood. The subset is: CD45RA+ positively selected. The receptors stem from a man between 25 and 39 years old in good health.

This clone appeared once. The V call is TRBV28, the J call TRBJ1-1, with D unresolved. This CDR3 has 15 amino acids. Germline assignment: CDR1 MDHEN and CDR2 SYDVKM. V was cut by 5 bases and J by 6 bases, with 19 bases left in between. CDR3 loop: CASSMPGGPGPEAFF. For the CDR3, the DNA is TGTGCCAGCAGTATGCCTGGCGGTCCGGGTCCTGAAGCTTTCTTT. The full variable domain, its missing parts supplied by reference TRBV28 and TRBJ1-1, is DVKVTQSSRYLVKRTGEKVFLECVQDMDHENMFWYRQDPGLGLRLIYFSYDVKMKEKGDIPEGYSVSREKKERFSLILESASTNQTSMYLCASSMPGGPGPEAFFGQGTRLTVV.

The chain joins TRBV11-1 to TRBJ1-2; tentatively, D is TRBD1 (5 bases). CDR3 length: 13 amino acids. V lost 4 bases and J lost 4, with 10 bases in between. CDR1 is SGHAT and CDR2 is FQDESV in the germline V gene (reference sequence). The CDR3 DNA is TGTGCCAGCAGCTGGGGGACGATCTATGGCTACACCTTC. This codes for CASSWGTIYGYTF.

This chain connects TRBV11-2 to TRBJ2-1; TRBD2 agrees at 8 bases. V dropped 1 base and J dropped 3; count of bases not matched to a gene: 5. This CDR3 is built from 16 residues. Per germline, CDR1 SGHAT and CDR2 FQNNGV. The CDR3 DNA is TGTGCCAGCAGCTTAGGAGCGGGAGCCCACTACAATGAGCAGTTCTTC. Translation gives CASSLGAGAHYNEQFF. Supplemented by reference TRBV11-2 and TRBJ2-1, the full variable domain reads EAGVAQSPRYKIIEKRQSVAFWCNPISGHATLYWYQQILGQGPKLLIQFQNNGVVDDSQLPKDRFSAERLKGVDSTLKIQPAKLEDSAVYLCASSLGAGAHYNEQFFGPGTRLTVL.

In DNA form, the CDR3 reads TGCAGCGGTGTCTCGTCAACTAATGAAAAACTGTTTTTT. Translation gives CSGVSSTNEKLFF. The chain links TRBV29-1 to TRBJ1-4; D not resolved. CDR3 length equals 13 residues. The germline V and J ends were trimmed by 7 bases and 0 bases, with 9 bases remaining between them. Germline CDR1 reads SQVTM; CDR2 reads ANQGSEA.

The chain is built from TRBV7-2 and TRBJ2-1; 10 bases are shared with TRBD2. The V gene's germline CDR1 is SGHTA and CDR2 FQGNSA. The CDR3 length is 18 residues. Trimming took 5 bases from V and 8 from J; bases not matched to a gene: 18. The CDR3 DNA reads TGTGCCAGCAGCCCGCTCCCCCCCAGGCTAGCGGGAGCACATGAGCAGTTCTTC. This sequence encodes CASSPLPPRLAGAHEQFF.

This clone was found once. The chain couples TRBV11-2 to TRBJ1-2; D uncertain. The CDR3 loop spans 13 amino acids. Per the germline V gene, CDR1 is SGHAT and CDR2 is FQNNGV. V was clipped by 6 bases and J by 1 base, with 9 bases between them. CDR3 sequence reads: CASRLQLNYGYTF. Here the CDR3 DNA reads TGTGCCAGCAGACTACAACTTAACTATGGCTACACCTTC.

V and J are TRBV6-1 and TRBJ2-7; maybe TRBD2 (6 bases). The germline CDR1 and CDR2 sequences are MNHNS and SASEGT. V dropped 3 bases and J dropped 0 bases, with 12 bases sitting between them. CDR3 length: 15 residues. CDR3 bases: TGTGCCAGCAGTGATTGGGGACTGAGCTCCTACGAGCAGTACTTC. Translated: CASSDWGLSSYEQYF.

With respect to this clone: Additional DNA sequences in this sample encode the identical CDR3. DNA of the CDR3: TGTGCCAGCAGCTTAGTCGGGTCCTCCTACGAGCAGTACTTC. Residues: CASSLVGSSYEQYF. V usage is TRBV7-9 and J usage is TRBJ2-7; no clear D gene. Germline CDR1 and CDR2: SEHNR and FQNEAQ (reference sequence). CDR3 length equals 14 residues. The V end was cut by 1 base, the J end by 0 bases, with 7 bases between.

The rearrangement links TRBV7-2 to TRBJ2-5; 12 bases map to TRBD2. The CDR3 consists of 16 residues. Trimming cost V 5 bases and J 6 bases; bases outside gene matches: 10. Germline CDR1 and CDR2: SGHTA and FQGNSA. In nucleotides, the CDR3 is TGTGCCAGCAGCCATAGGACTAGCGGGACGGGACAGACCCAGTACTTC. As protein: CASSHRTSGTGQTQYF.

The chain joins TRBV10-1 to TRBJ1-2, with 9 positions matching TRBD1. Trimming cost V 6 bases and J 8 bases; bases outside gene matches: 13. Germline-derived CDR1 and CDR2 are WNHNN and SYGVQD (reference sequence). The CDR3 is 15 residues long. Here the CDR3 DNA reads TGCGCCAGCAGCCGGGACAGGGATATAATCGGCGGCTACACCTTC. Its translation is CASSRDRDIIGGYTF.

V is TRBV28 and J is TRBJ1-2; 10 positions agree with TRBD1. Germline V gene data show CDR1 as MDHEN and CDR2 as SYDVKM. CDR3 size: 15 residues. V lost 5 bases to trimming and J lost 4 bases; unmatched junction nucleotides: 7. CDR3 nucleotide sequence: TGTGCCAGCAGTCACGGACAGGGGGGTAGCTATGGCTACACCTTC. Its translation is CASSHGQGGSYGYTF.

The CDR3 coding sequence is TGTGCCTGGATTCGGAACACTGAAGCTTTCTTT. This codes for CAWIRNTEAFF. The chain employs TRBV30 and TRBJ1-1, with no clear D. Germline V gene data show CDR1 as GTSNPN and CDR2 as SVGIG (reference sequence). V dropped 4 bases and J dropped 1 base, with 4 bases sitting between them. The CDR3 totals 11 residues.

This CDR3 reads CASRRVRGGPDTGELFF. The CDR3 coding sequence is TGTGCCAGCCGTCGGGTACGAGGGGGCCCGGACACCGGGGAGCTGTTTTTT. The chain recombines TRBV28 with TRBJ2-2; TRBD1 agrees at 7 bases. V shed 8 bases, J shed 3 bases, and the junction held 15 bases outside the gene matches. The CDR3 is made up of 17 amino acids. Germline loops: CDR1 MDHEN, CDR2 SYDVKM. Based on the CDR3 plus reference TRBV28 and TRBJ2-2, the full variable domain is DVKVTQSSRYLVKRTGEKVFLECVQDMDHENMFWYRQDPGLGLRLIYFSYDVKMKEKGDIPEGYSVSREKKERFSLILESASTNQTSMYLCASRRVRGGPDTGELFFGEGSRLTVL.

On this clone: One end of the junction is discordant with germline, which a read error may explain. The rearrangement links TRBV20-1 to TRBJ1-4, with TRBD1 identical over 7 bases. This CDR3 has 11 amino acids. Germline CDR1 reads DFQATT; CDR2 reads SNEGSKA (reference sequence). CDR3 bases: TGCAGTGCCATAAGGAGACAGGGCCTCATCTTT. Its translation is CSAIRRQGLIF.

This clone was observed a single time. In DNA, the CDR3 is TGCGCCAGCAGCTTCCTCGACAGGGCGGCAGATACGCAGTATTTT. Translation gives CASSFLDRAADTQYF. The gene calls are TRBV5-1 and TRBJ2-3, with TRBD1 matching over 7 bases. The V segment lost 2 bases and the J segment 4 bases; nucleotides outside the gene matches: 7. The CDR3 is 15 residues long. Germline V gene sequence: CDR1 SGHRS, CDR2 YFSETQ.

The CDR3 nucleotides are TGTGCCAGCTTAACAGGGGGAACCTACGAGCAGTACTTC. Protein product: CASLTGGTYEQYF. The gene calls are TRBV6-1 and TRBJ2-7, with 8 bases matching TRBD1. V lost 8 bases and J lost 2; bases outside the gene matches: 5. The CDR3 totals 13 residues. Germline CDR1 is MNHNS and CDR2 is SASEGT.

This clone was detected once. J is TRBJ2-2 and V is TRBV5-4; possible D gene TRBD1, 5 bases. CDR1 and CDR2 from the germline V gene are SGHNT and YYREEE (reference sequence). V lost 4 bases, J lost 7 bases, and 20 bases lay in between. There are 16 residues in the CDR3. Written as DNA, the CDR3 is TGTGCCAGCAGCCGCCCTGACAGACGAGGTGGCGGGGAGCTGTTTTTT. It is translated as CASSRPDRRGGGELFF.

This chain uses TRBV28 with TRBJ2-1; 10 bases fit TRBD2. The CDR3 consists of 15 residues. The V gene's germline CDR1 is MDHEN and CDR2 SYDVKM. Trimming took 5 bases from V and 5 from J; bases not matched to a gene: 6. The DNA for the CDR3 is TGTGCCAGCAGTACCGGGACTAGCGAGCACAATGAGCAGTTCTTC. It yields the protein CASSTGTSEHNEQFF.

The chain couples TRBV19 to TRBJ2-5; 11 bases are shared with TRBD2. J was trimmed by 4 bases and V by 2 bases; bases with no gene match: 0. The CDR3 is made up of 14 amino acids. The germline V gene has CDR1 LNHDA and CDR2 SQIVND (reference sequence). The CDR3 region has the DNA TGTGCCAGTAGTATAACTAGCGGGAGAGAGACCCAGTACTTC. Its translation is CASSITSGRETQYF.

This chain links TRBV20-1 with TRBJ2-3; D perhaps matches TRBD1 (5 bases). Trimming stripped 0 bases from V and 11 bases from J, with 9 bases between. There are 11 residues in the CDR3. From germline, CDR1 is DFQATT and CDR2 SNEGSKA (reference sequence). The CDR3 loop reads CSARDWGMQYF. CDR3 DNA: TGCAGTGCTAGAGATTGGGGCATGCAGTATTTT.

The CDR3: CASSLSRQRSYEQYF. Here the CDR3 DNA reads TGTGCCAGCAGTTTATCGAGACAGAGGTCCTACGAGCAGTACTTC. The chain links TRBV27 to TRBJ2-7; maybe TRBD1 (5 bases). The V end lost 0 bases, the J end lost 1 base, and 10 bases lay between the germline ends. The CDR3 has 15 residues. Germline CDR1 MNHEY, CDR2 SMNVEV (reference sequence).

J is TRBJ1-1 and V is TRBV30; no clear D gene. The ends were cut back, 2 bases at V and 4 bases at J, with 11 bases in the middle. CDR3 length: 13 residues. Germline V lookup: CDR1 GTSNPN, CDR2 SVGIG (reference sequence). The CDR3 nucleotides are TGTGCCTGGAGTTTCGCAGGAGGCACTGAAGCTTTCTTT. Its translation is CAWSFAGGTEAFF.

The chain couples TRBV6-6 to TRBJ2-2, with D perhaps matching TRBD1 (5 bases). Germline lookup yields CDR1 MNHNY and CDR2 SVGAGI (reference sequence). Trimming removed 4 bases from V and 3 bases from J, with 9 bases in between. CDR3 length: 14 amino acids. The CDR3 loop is CASSFTGYTGELFF. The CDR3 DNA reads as TGTGCCAGCAGTTTTACAGGTTACACCGGGGAGCTGTTTTTT.

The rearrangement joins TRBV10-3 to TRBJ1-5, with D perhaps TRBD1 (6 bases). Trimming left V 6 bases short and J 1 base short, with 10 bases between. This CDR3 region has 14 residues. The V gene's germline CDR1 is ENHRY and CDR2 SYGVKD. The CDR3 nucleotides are TGTGCCATCAGACAGCAGGGGAGCAATCAGCCCCAGCATTTT. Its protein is CAIRQQGSNQPQHF.

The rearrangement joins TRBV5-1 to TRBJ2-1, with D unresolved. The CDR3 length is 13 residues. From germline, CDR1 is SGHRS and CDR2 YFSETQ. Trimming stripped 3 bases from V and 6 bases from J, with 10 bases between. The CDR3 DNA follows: TGCGCCAGCAGCTCCCTCCCTAGCAATGAGCAGTTCTTC. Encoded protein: CASSSLPSNEQFF. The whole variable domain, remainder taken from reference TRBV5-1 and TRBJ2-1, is KAGVTQTPRYLIKTRGQQVTLSCSPISGHRSVSWYQQTPGQGLQFLFEYFSETQRNKGNFPGRFSGRQFSNSRSEMNVSTLELGDSALYLCASSSLPSNEQFFGPGTRLTVL.

Here the CDR3 reads CASSLAQGGQPQHF. DNA of the CDR3: TGCGCCAGCAGCTTGGCCCAGGGGGGTCAGCCCCAGCATTTT. This sequence joins TRBV5-1 and TRBJ1-5; TRBD1 matches at 7 bases. This CDR3 contains 14 residues. Looked up from germline, CDR1 is SGHRS and CDR2 is YFSETQ. The ends lost 0 bases at V and 6 bases at J; junction bases unmatched: 3.

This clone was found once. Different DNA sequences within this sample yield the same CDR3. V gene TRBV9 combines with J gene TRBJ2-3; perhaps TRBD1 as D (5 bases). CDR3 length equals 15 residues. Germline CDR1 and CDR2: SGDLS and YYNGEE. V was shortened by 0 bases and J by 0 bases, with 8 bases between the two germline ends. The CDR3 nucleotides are TGTGCCAGCAGCGTAGAGGGGCTGAGCACAGATACGCAGTATTTT. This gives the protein CASSVEGLSTDTQYF.

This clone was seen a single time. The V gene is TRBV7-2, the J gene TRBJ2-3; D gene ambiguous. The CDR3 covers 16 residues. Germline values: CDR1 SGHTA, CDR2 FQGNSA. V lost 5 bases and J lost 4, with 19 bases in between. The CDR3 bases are TGTGCCAGCAGCGTCATCGCCCGTCTGGTTGCAGATACGCAGTATTTT. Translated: CASSVIARLVADTQYF.

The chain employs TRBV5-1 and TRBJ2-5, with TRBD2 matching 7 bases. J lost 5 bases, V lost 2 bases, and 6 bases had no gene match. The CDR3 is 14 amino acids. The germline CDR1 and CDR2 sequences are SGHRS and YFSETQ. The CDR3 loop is CASSFLGGEETQYF. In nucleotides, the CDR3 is TGCGCCAGCAGCTTCCTGGGAGGGGAGGAGACCCAGTACTTC. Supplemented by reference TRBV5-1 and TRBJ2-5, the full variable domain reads KAGVTQTPRYLIKTRGQQVTLSCSPISGHRSVSWYQQTPGQGLQFLFEYFSETQRNKGNFPGRFSGRQFSNSRSEMNVSTLELGDSALYLCASSFLGGEETQYFGPGTRLLVL.

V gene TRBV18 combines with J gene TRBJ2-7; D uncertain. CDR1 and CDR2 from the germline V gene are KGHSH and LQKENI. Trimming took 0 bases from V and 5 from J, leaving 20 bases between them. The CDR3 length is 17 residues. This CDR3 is CASSPPSRHGGLDEQYF. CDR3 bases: TGTGCCAGCTCACCACCTTCTCGGCACGGTGGATTGGACGAGCAGTACTTC.